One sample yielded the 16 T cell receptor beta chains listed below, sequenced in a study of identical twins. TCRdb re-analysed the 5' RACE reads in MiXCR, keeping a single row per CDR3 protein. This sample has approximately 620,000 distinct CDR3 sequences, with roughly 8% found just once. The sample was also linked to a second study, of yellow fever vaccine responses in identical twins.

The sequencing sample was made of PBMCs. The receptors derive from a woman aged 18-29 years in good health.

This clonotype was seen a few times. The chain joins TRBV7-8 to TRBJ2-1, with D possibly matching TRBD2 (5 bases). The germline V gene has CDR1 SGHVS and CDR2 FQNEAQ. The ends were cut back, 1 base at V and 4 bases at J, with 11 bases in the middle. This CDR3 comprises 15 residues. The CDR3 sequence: CASSLVEDGYNEQFF. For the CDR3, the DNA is TGTGCCAGCAGCTTAGTGGAGGACGGATACAATGAGCAGTTCTTC.

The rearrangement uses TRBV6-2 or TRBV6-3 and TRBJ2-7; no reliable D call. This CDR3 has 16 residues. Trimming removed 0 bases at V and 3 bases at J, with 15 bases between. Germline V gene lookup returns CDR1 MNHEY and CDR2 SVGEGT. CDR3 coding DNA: TGTGCCAGCAGTTACTCGGTGACTCAGACGGGCTACGAGCAGTACTTC. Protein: CASSYSVTQTGYEQYF.

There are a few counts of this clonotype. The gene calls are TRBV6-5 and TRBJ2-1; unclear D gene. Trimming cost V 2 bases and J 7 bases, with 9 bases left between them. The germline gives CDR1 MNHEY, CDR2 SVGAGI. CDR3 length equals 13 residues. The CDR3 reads CASSYLMENEQFF. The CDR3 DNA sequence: TGTGCCAGCAGTTACCTCATGGAGAATGAGCAGTTCTTC.

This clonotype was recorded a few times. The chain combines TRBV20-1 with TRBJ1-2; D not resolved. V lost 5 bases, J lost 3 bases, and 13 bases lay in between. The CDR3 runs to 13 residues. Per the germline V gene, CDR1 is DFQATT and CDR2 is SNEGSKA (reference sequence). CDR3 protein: CSAPRPGDYGYTF. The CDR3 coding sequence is TGCAGTGCTCCCCGCCCGGGAGACTATGGCTACACCTTC.

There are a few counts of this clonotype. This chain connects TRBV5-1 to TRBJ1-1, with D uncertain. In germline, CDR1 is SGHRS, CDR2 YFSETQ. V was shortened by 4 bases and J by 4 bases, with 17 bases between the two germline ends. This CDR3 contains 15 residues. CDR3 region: CASSMTPKLGTEAFF. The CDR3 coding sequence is TGCGCCAGCAGCATGACACCCAAGTTGGGCACTGAAGCTTTCTTT.

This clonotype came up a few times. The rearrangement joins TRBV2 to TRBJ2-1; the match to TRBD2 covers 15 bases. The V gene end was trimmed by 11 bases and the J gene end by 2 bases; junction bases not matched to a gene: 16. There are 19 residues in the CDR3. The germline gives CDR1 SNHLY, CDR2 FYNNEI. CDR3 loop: CARTWSGLAGGGTYNEQFF. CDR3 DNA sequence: TGTGCCCGCACCTGGTCGGGACTAGCGGGAGGCGGCACCTACAATGAGCAGTTCTTC.

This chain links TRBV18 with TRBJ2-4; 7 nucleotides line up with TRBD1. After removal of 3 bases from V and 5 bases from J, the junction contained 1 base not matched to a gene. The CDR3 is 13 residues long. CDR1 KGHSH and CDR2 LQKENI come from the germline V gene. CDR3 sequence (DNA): TGTGCCAGCTCACCCGGGACAGAAAACATTCAGTACTTC. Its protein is CASSPGTENIQYF.

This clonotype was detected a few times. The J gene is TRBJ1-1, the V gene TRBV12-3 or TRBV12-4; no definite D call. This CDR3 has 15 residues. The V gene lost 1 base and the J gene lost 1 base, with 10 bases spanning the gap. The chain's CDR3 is CASSLEGRKNTEAFF. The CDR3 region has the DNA TGTGCCAGCAGTTTAGAGGGCAGGAAGAACACTGAAGCTTTCTTT.

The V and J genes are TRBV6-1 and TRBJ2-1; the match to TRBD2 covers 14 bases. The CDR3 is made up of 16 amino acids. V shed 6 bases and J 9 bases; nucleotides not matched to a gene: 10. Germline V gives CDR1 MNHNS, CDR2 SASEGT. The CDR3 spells CASRTGTSGSVGEQFF. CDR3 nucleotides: TGTGCCAGCAGGACCGGGACTAGCGGGAGTGTAGGTGAGCAGTTCTTC.

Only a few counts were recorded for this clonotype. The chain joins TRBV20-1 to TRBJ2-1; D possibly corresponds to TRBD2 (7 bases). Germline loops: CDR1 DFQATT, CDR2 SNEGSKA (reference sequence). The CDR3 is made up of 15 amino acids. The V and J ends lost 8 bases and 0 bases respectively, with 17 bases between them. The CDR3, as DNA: TGCAGTCCGCGGGGGCCCTTGAGCTCCTACAATGAGCAGTTCTTC. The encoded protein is CSPRGPLSSYNEQFF.

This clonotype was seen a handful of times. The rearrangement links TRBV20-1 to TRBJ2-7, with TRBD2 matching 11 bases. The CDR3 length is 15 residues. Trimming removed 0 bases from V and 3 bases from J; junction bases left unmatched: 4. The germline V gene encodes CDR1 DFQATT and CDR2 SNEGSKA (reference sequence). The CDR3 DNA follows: TGCAGTGCTAGAGATCCGACTAGCGGGGACTACGAGCAGTACTTC. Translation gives CSARDPTSGDYEQYF.

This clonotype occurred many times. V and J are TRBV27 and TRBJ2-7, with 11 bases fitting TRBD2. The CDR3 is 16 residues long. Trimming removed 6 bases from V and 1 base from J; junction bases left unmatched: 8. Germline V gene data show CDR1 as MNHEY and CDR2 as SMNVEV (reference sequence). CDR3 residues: CASSVAGGPYSYEQYF. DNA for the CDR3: TGTGCCAGCAGCGTAGCGGGAGGGCCTTATTCCTACGAGCAGTACTTC.

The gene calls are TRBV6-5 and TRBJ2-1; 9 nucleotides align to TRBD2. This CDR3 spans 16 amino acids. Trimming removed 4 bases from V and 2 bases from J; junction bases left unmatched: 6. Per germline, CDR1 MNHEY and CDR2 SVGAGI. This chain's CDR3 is CASSFTSGPPYNEQFF. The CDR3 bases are TGTGCCAGCAGTTTCACTAGCGGGCCCCCCTACAATGAGCAGTTCTTC.

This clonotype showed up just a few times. The CDR3 nucleotides read TGTGCCAGCAGCCAAGAGCTCGTGACCAATGTTGGGGAGACCCAGTACTTC. Its translation is CASSQELVTNVGETQYF. This chain connects TRBV4-2 to TRBJ2-5; unclear D gene. Trimming pared 0 bases from V and 5 bases from J, leaving 19 bases between. The CDR3 has 17 amino acids. Germline CDR1 and CDR2: LGHNA and YNFKEQ.

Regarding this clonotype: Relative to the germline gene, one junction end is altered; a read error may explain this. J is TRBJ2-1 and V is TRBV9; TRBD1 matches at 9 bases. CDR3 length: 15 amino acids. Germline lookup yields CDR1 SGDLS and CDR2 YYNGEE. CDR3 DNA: TGTACCAGCAGCGATGCAGGGACAGGGTTTTATGAGCAGTTCTTC. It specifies CTSSDAGTGFYEQFF.

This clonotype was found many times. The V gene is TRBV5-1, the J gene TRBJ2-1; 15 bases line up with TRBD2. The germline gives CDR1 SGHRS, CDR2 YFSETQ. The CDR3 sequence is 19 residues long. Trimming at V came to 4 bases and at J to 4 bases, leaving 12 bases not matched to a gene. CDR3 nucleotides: TGCGCCAGCAGCCCAAGGACTAGCGGGGGGGCGATGCCGTACAATGAGCAGTTCTTC. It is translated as CASSPRTSGGAMPYNEQFF. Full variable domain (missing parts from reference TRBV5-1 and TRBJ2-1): KAGVTQTPRYLIKTRGQQVTLSCSPISGHRSVSWYQQTPGQGLQFLFEYFSETQRNKGNFPGRFSGRQFSNSRSEMNVSTLELGDSALYLCASSPRTSGGAMPYNEQFFGPGTRLTVL.